This TCR beta chain emerged from a study of a mutant IDH1 vaccine in newly diagnosed glioma. About the study: Treated patients showed a male proportion of approximately 62%, a female proportion of about 40%, and a mean age of around 39 years. Beforehand, treatment had been radiotherapy, temozolomide, or both; the majority received both.

General observations from the study: Among patients, nearly 95% showed immune responses induced by the vaccine.

A word on this clone: Its antigen is not identified.

As for time point: week 5, during vaccination. It was 300 ug of mutant IDH1 20-mer peptide that made up each vaccine dose, given with topical imiquimod. The germline V and J ends were trimmed by 0 bases and 6 bases, with 0 bases remaining between them. CDR1 is SGHNT, CDR2 YYREEE, per germline (reference sequence). This CDR3 spans 11 amino acids. Sequencing used immunoSEQ multiplex PCR; TCRdb keeps in-frame clones, though not all of them. Among about 40,000 clones listed, approximately 89% were seen once. This sequence joins TRBV5-4 and TRBJ2-2, with D unclear. The receptor comes from a man in his fifties with glioma. Sequenced here: PBMCs, sampled from a glioma patient whose treatment included an IDH1 peptide vaccine. Written as DNA, the CDR3 is TGTGCCAGCAGCTTGGCCGGGGAGCTGTTTTTT. It yields the protein CASSLAGELFF.